These T cell receptor beta chains were read from a single sample in a study of response to subunit inactivated influenza vaccine. TCRdb ran MiXCR on the RT-PCR reads and lists one entry per CDR3 protein. The sample carries under 800,000 distinct CDR3 sequences, approximately 15% recorded once. The material sequenced was PBMCs from blood, taken approximately 15 days before vaccination. The receptor source for this set is a man aged 50-59 years who received an inactivated influenza vaccine. Each CDR3 is given with its conserved first and last residue. The order of the fields is J gene, V gene, CDR3 length, clone size, D gene, CDR3 protein, CDR3 DNA. D genes are given only for firm matches. The size of a clone is reported for some rows only, either as once, few or many, or as a class for expanded clones.

>TRBJ1-2|TRBV27|14|many|-
CASSSIWGASSHTF
TGTGCCAGCTCATCAATCTGGGGGGCGTCTAGCCACACCTTC
>TRBJ1-5|TRBV6-1|14|-|TRBD1
CASRGTGEGQPQHF
TGTGCCAGCAGGGGGACAGGGGAGGGTCAGCCCCAGCATTTT
>TRBJ2-1|TRBV20-1|15|few|TRBD2
CSARGGTKEGNEQFF
TGCAGTGCTAGAGGGGGGACTAAGGAGGGGAATGAGCAGTTCTTC
>TRBJ2-2|TRBV7-2|15|-|TRBD1
CASRTGGANTGELFF
TGTGCCAGCAGAACAGGGGGTGCGAACACCGGGGAGCTGTTTTTT
>TRBJ1-2|TRBV28|12|many|-
CASTTGNYGYTF
TGTGCCAGCACTACTGGTAACTATGGCTACACCTTC
>TRBJ2-2|TRBV2|13|few|-
CASSEGRDGELFF
TGTGCCAGCAGTGAAGGCCGGGATGGGGAGCTGTTTTTT
>TRBJ1-4|TRBV15|12|few|-
CATSWGEGRLFF
TGTGCCACCAGCTGGGGGGAGGGCCGGTTGTTTTTT
>TRBJ1-6|TRBV7-9|16|-|-
CASSLDLVGRSSPLHF
TGTGCCAGCAGCTTAGACTTGGTCGGCAGGAGCTCACCCCTCCACTTT
>TRBJ2-7|TRBV12-3/TRBV12-4|15|-|TRBD1
CASSLDGQGPGEQYF
TGTGCCAGCAGTCTCGATGGACAGGGTCCAGGCGAGCAGTACTTC
>TRBJ2-1|TRBV28|16|few|TRBD1
CASSLLGQRALNEQFF
TGTGCCAGCAGTTTATTGGGACAGAGGGCATTGAATGAGCAGTTCTTC
>TRBJ2-3|TRBV4-3|15|few|-
CASSQEWGPSDTQYF
TGCGCCAGCAGCCAAGAATGGGGGCCCTCAGATACGCAGTATTTT
>TRBJ1-1|TRBV25-1|14|few|-
CASRQTGFNTEAFF
TGTGCCAGCAGACAGACGGGTTTCAACACTGAAGCTTTCTTT
>TRBJ1-1|TRBV6-1|14|many|TRBD1
CASRKTGGNTEAFF
TGTGCCAGCAGGAAAACAGGGGGGAACACTGAAGCTTTCTTT
>TRBJ2-5|TRBV6-5|13|many|-
CASSYVVGETQYF
TGTGCCAGCAGTTACGTGGTGGGAGAGACCCAGTACTTC
>TRBJ2-3|TRBV29-1|13|many|-
CSAWGGGTDTQYF
TGCAGCGCCTGGGGCGGGGGCACAGATACGCAGTATTTT
>TRBJ1-5|TRBV12-3/TRBV12-4|17|few|TRBD1
CASSLGTTGAPNQPQHF
TGTGCCAGCAGTTTGGGAACAACAGGGGCACCTAATCAGCCCCAGCATTTT
>TRBJ1-1|TRBV20-1|13|-|-
CSAREVFTREAFF
TGCAGTGCTAGAGAAGTCTTTACACGGGAGGCTTTCTTT
>TRBJ2-7|TRBV5-1|16|-|TRBD1
CASSSDYRDRVYEQYF
TGCGCCAGCAGCTCAGACTACCGGGACAGAGTCTACGAGCAGTACTTC
>TRBJ2-3|TRBV20-1|18|-|TRBD2
CSARAFSGRPPSTDTQYF
TGCAGTGCTAGAGCCTTCAGCGGGAGGCCCCCTAGCACAGATACGCAGTATTTT
>TRBJ2-5|TRBV12-3/TRBV12-4|13|many|-
CASSLGDRETQYF
TGTGCCAGCAGTTTGGGAGATCGGGAGACCCAGTACTTC
>TRBJ2-7|TRBV28|13|once|-
CASKRQGGYEQCF
TGTGCCAGCAAAAGGCAGGGAGGCTACGAGCAGTGCTTC
>TRBJ1-3|TRBV3-1|18|few|TRBD1
CASSQVFYGQGPGNTIYF
TGTGCCAGCAGCCAAGTTTTCTATGGACAGGGCCCTGGAAACACCATATATTTT
>TRBJ1-2|TRBV27|13|-|-
CASRAGTNYGYTF
TGTGCCAGCAGGGCAGGGACCAACTATGGCTACACCTTC
>TRBJ2-3|TRBV6-6|13|-|-
CASRVGSTDTQYF
TGTGCCAGCCGAGTCGGGAGCACAGATACGCAGTATTTT